The rows below give T cell receptor beta chains drawn from one sample of a study of blood T cell repertoires in COVID-19. Clones were sequenced by immunoSEQ multiplex PCR, and TCRdb holds only the in-frame ones, with some missing. The table records 250,000 to 300,000 clones, about nine tenths of them present only once. Sequenced input: PBMCs or T cells enriched from blood (not recorded which). The receptors were sampled from a woman aged 25 to 39 who had recovered from COVID-19. The CDR3 runs from the conserved cysteine through the conserved F or W. D genes are given only for firm matches. The size entry is marked missing in some rows and otherwise reads once, few, many or a size class.

J gene	clone size	V gene	D gene	CDR3 protein	CDR3 DNA
TRBJ2-4	.	TRBV21-1	.	CAGFLLGLGAKNIQYF	TGTGCCGGTTTCCTCCTGGGGCTCGGGGCCAAAAACATTCAGTACTTC
TRBJ2-3	once	TRBV7-2	.	CASSLAGAGPDTQYF	TGTGCCAGCAGCTTAGCGGGGGCTGGGCCAGATACGCAGTATTTT
TRBJ1-1	.	TRBV7-2	.	CASSLSPYGGTEAFF	TGTGCCAGCAGCTTATCGCCGTATGGAGGCACTGAAGCTTTCTTT
TRBJ2-7	.	TRBV27	TRBD2	CASRQGSGRGTYEQYF	TGTGCCAGCAGACAGGGTAGCGGGAGGGGAACCTACGAGCAGTACTTC
TRBJ2-5	once	TRBV11-2	.	CASSFGGETQYF	TGTGCCAGCAGCTTTGGGGGGGAGACCCAGTACTTC
TRBJ2-6	.	TRBV27	.	CATRSGANVLTF	TGTGCCACCCGCTCTGGGGCCAACGTCCTGACTTTC
TRBJ2-1	.	TRBV5-5	TRBD2	CASSQPSGRTNNEQFF	TGTGCCAGCAGCCAACCTAGCGGGAGGACGAACAATGAGCAGTTCTTC
TRBJ1-1	.	TRBV5-1	.	CASSFLPPGMNTEAFF	TGCGCCAGCAGCTTCCTACCCCCGGGGATGAACACTGAAGCTTTCTTT
TRBJ1-5	.	TRBV7-9	TRBD1	CASSRGQANQPQHF	TGTGCCAGCAGCAGAGGACAGGCCAATCAGCCCCAGCATTTT
TRBJ2-1	.	TRBV7-3	TRBD2	CASSQSGTYNEQFF	TGTGCCAGCAGCCAGAGCGGGACCTACAATGAGCAGTTCTTC
TRBJ2-7	.	TRBV28	TRBD1	CASSFGTGSYEQYF	TGTGCCAGCAGTTTCGGGACAGGGTCCTACGAGCAGTACTTC
TRBJ2-7	.	TRBV6-2/TRBV6-3	TRBD2	CASSPGVAGVYEQYF	TGTGCCAGCAGCCCGGGGGTGGCGGGAGTCTACGAGCAGTACTTC
TRBJ1-1	.	TRBV19	TRBD1	CASSVGQGGTEAFF	TGTGCCAGTAGTGTAGGACAGGGAGGAACTGAAGCTTTCTTT
TRBJ2-2	few	TRBV7-3	TRBD1	CASSLMGQGGTGELFF	TGTGCCAGCAGCTTAATGGGACAGGGGGGCACCGGGGAGCTGTTTTTT
TRBJ2-1	.	TRBV21-1	.	CASSKLSGKTYNEQFF	TGTGCCAGCAGCAAACTGAGCGGGAAGACCTACAATGAGCAGTTCTTC
TRBJ1-4	.	TRBV4-3	.	CASSQEEMRGKWNEKLFF	TGCGCCAGCAGCCAAGAAGAGATGCGGGGGAAATGGAATGAAAAACTGTTTTTT
TRBJ2-5	.	TRBV27	TRBD1	CASRSGQGHQETQYF	TGTGCCAGCAGGTCGGGACAGGGGCACCAAGAGACCCAGTACTTC
TRBJ2-1	.	TRBV9	TRBD2	CASSVATASGDYNEQFF	TGTGCCAGCAGCGTAGCTACGGCTAGCGGAGATTACAATGAGCAGTTCTTC
TRBJ2-3	.	TRBV19	TRBD1	CASSILQGAGTDTQYF	TGTGCCAGTAGTATCCTACAGGGGGCCGGGACAGATACGCAGTATTTT
TRBJ1-1	.	TRBV29-1	TRBD1	CSVADREGAFF	TGCAGCGTTGCGGACAGGGAGGGAGCTTTCTTT
TRBJ1-3	.	TRBV11-2	.	CASSLGGASGNTIYF	TGTGCCAGCAGCTTAGGGGGCGCGTCTGGAAACACCATATATTTT
TRBJ1-1	once	TRBV6-1	.	CASSDHTDLPAFF	TGTGCCAGCAGTGACCATACTGACTTGCCGGCTTTCTTT
TRBJ1-1	.	TRBV7-9	.	CASSPPGGRTEAFF	TGTGCCAGCAGCCCCCCCGGGGGGAGGACTGAAGCTTTCTTT
TRBJ2-6	.	TRBV5-1	.	CASSLEGALKGTGANVLTF	TGCGCCAGCAGCCTAGAAGGGGCCCTCAAAGGAACTGGGGCCAACGTCCTGACTTTC
TRBJ1-3	.	TRBV3-1/TRBV3-2	.	CASSQEGSIGNTIYF	TGTGCCAGCAGCCAAGAGGGCAGTATTGGAAACACCATATATTTT
TRBJ2-7	once	TRBV28	.	CASSLPRGNFHEQYF	TGTGCCAGCAGCCTCCCGAGGGGGAATTTCCACGAGCAGTACTTC
TRBJ2-4	.	TRBV24-1	TRBD2	CATGTSGLGDGIQYF	TGTGCCACGGGGACTAGCGGCTTGGGGGATGGCATTCAGTACTTC
TRBJ2-6	.	TRBV30	.	CAWKGAGANVLTF	TGTGCCTGGAAGGGGGCTGGGGCCAACGTCCTGACTTTC
TRBJ2-3	.	TRBV9	.	CASSHGEGYTDTQYF	TGTGCCAGCAGCCACGGAGAGGGATACACAGATACGCAGTATTTT
TRBJ2-1	.	TRBV19	.	CASSAGLPPANEQFF	TGTGCCAGTAGTGCGGGACTGCCCCCGGCGAATGAGCAGTTCTTC
TRBJ1-2	.	TRBV11-2	.	CASSLDQKEQMVPYYGYTF	TGTGCCAGCAGCTTAGATCAAAAAGAACAGATGGTGCCGTACTATGGCTACACCTTC
TRBJ2-2	.	TRBV10-3	TRBD1	CAISRAGTGSTGELFF	TGTGCCATCAGCCGAGCCGGGACAGGGAGCACCGGGGAGCTGTTTTTT
TRBJ1-2	.	TRBV19	TRBD1	CASSYGQGDYGYTF	TGTGCCAGTAGTTATGGACAGGGAGACTATGGCTACACCTTC
TRBJ2-1	.	TRBV9	TRBD2	CASSVGGLAERDEQFF	TGTGCCAGCAGCGTAGGCGGACTAGCGGAGAGGGATGAGCAGTTCTTC
TRBJ2-7	.	TRBV5-4	TRBD1	CASSLGQGPYEQYF	TGTGCCAGCAGCTTGGGACAGGGTCCCTACGAGCAGTACTTC
TRBJ1-5	.	TRBV28	.	CASSFELAGNQPQHF	TGTGCCAGCAGTTTCGAGTTGGCAGGGAATCAGCCCCAGCATTTT
TRBJ2-7	.	TRBV10-1	.	CASSESKRNFGSYEQYF	TGCGCCAGCAGTGAGTCCAAGCGGAACTTTGGATCCTACGAACAGTACTTC
TRBJ1-6	.	TRBV7-3	.	CASSLVQGVSSPLHF	TGTGCCAGCAGTCTTGTTCAGGGTGTTAGTTCACCCCTCCACTTT
TRBJ1-5	.	TRBV28	TRBD1	CASSLSAVGDRGRLIQPQHF	TGTGCCAGCAGTTTATCTGCGGTGGGGGACAGGGGGCGTCTCATTCAGCCCCAGCATTTT
TRBJ2-5	.	TRBV21-1	.	CASSTRNGEEGQAQETQYF	TGTGCCAGCAGCACTAGAAACGGGGAGGAGGGCCAAGCCCAAGAGACCCAGTACTTC
TRBJ1-5	.	TRBV7-9	.	CASSSTNAGNQPQHF	TGTGCCAGCAGTTCTACCAACGCTGGCAATCAGCCCCAGCATTTT
TRBJ2-3	.	TRBV7-8	.	CASSQGGLTDTQYF	TGTGCCAGCAGTCAGGGGGGTCTCACAGATACGCAGTATTTT
TRBJ1-2	.	TRBV11-2	.	CASSPQRGLGGYTF	TGTGCCAGCAGCCCCCAGCGGGGACTAGGCGGCTACACCTTC
TRBJ2-3	.	TRBV10-3	TRBD2	CAISGGGRTTDTQYF	TGTGCCATCAGTGGGGGCGGGAGAACCACAGATACGCAGTATTTT
TRBJ1-2	.	TRBV9	TRBD1	CASSLGLDRFDGYTF	TGTGCCAGCAGCCTTGGATTGGACAGGTTTGATGGCTACACCTTC
TRBJ1-5	.	TRBV30	.	CAWSVNTGNQPQHF	TGTGCCTGGAGTGTAAACACAGGGAATCAGCCCCAGCATTTT
TRBJ2-2	.	TRBV19	TRBD2	CASSIKSLTSGITPVAGELFF	TGTGCCAGTAGTATAAAATCCCTGACTAGCGGGATAACACCGGTCGCCGGGGAGCTGTTTTTT
TRBJ2-3	.	TRBV4-3	TRBD2	CASSQDPTLAGWGDTQYF	TGCGCCAGCAGCCAAGACCCCACACTAGCGGGATGGGGTGATACGCAGTATTTT
TRBJ2-3	.	TRBV6-4	TRBD2	CASSEREQDTQYF	TGTGCCAGCAGTGAGCGGGAGCAAGATACGCAGTATTTT
TRBJ1-5	.	TRBV28	TRBD1	CASSLSSGGVQPQHF	TGTGCCAGCAGTTTATCTTCAGGGGGCGTTCAGCCCCAGCATTTT
TRBJ1-2	.	TRBV25-1	.	CASSERGWFFGYTF	TGTGCCAGCAGTGAAAGGGGGTGGTTTTTTGGCTACACCTTC
TRBJ2-1	.	TRBV18	TRBD2	CASSPLFGRDEYNEQFF	TGTGCCAGCTCACCATTATTCGGGAGGGATGAGTACAATGAGCAGTTCTTC